These T cell receptor beta chains were read from a single sample in a study of response to subunit inactivated influenza vaccine. TCRdb passed the RT-PCR reads through MiXCR, listing each CDR3 protein once. The profile shows approximately 570,000 distinct CDR3 sequences, around 8% of them singletons. The sequenced sample was PBMCs from blood, obtained less than 30 months after vaccination. The receptors were gathered from a man aged 50 to 69 who received an inactivated influenza vaccine. CDR3s include the opening cysteine and the closing phenylalanine or tryptophan. The D gene is left open where the match is weak. Only some rows state a clone size, as once, few, many or a class for expanded clones.

>TRBV20-1|.|TRBJ1-1|many
TGCAGTGCTAGATCAGGGTCCACTGAAGCTTTCTTT
CSARSGSTEAFF
>TRBV28|.|TRBJ1-2|few
TGTGCCAGCAGTTCCTCGGGGGGGCTTGATGGCTACACCTTC
CASSSSGGLDGYTF
>TRBV5-6|.|TRBJ2-4|few
TGTGCCAGCAGAAGAGGGCCGGGAGCCAAAAACATTCAGTACTTC
CASRRGPGAKNIQYF
>TRBV29-1|.|TRBJ2-7|.
TGCAGCGTCGTAAGCAACTCCTACGAGCAGTACTTC
CSVVSNSYEQYF
>TRBV27|.|TRBJ2-2|few
TGTGCCAGCAGTCGGTTCACAGCGAGGGCCGGGGAGCTGTTTTTT
CASSRFTARAGELFF
>TRBV6-2/TRBV6-3|TRBD2|TRBJ2-1|.
TGTGCCAGCAGTTACGCGGCTAGCGGGGCCAATGAGCAGTTCTTC
CASSYAASGANEQFF
>TRBV7-2|.|TRBJ2-7|few
TGTGCCAGCAGCTATGGGACTCGCTACTACGAGCAGTACTTC
CASSYGTRYYEQYF
>TRBV6-1|TRBD1|TRBJ1-3|few
TGTGCCAGCAACCTCCTTCGGGGGACAGGGAAGGACACCATATATTTT
CASNLLRGTGKDTIYF
>TRBV7-6|.|TRBJ2-5|many
TGTGCCAGCAGCTTAGCGCTCAGTAGAAGTGAGACCCAGTACTTC
CASSLALSRSETQYF
>TRBV5-1|.|TRBJ1-1|many
TGCGCCAGCAGCTTAGAACAGGGCGTTGAAGCTTTCTTT
CASSLEQGVEAFF
>TRBV20-1|.|TRBJ2-1|many
TGCAGTGCGGTTGGGTGGGGGCGTATTCGCAATGAGCAGTTCTTC
CSAVGWGRIRNEQFF
>TRBV20-1|TRBD1|TRBJ1-6|.
TGCAGTGCTAGAAGGACAGGGGTGAAGTTGGGGAATTCACCCCTCCACTTT
CSARRTGVKLGNSPLHF
>TRBV11-2|.|TRBJ1-3|few
TGTGCCAGCAGCCCCGCTGGGAGTCCTGGAAACACCATATATTTT
CASSPAGSPGNTIYF